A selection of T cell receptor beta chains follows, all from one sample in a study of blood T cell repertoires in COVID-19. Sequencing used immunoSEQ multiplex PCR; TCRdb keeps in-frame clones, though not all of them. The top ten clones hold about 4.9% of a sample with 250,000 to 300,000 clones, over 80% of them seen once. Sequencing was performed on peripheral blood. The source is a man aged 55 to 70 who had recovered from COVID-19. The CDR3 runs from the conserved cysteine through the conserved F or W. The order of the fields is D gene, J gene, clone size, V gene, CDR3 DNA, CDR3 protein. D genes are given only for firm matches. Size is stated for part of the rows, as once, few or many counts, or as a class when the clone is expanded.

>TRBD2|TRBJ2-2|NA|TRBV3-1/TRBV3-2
TGTGCCAGCAGCCGTCAGCGGGGCTACACCGGGGAGCTGTTTTTT
CASSRQRGYTGELFF
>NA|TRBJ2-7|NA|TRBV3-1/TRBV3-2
TGTGCCAGCAGCCAGCGCCGGGACGAGCAGTACTTC
CASSQRRDEQYF
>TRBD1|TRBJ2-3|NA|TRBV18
TGTGCCAGCTCACCTACCCCCGGGACAGGAGGAAGCACAGATACGCAGTATTTT
CASSPTPGTGGSTDTQYF
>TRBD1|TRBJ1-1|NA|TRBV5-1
TGCGCCAGCAGCTTTATCTCCGGGACAGGCAGGACTGAAGCTTTCTTT
CASSFISGTGRTEAFF
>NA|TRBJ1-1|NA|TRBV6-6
TGTGCCAGCAGTTTTCCCGGGGGGCGAAACACTGAAGCTTTCTTT
CASSFPGGRNTEAFF
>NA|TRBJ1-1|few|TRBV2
TGTGCCAGCAGTTACAGGGAGAACACTGAAGCTTTCTTT
CASSYRENTEAFF
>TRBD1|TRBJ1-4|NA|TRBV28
TGTGCCAGCAGTAACAGGGGGCCTAATGAAAAACTGTTTTTT
CASSNRGPNEKLFF
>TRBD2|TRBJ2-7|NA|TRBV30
TGTGCCTGGAGTGGGACTAGCGGCTCCTACGAGCAGTACTTC
CAWSGTSGSYEQYF
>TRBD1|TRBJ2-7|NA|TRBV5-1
TGCGCCAGCGGCCAGACAGGGGACACCCACGAGCAGTACTTC
CASGQTGDTHEQYF
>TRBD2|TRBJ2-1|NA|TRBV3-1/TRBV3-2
TGTGCCAGCAGCCCATCCCGACTAGCGGGAGCTCTCCATGAGCAGTTCTTC
CASSPSRLAGALHEQFF
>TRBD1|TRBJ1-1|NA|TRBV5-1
TGCGCCAGCAGATTAGGACAGGTTGACACTGAAGCTTTCTTT
CASRLGQVDTEAFF
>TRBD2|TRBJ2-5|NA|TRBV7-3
TGTGCCAGCAGCCCGACAGCGGGGGGTGGTGAGACCCAGTACTTC
CASSPTAGGGETQYF
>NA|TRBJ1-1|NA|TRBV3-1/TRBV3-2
TGTGCCAGCAGCCAAGACAGGAGCGGCGTGCGTGCTTTCTTT
CASSQDRSGVRAFF
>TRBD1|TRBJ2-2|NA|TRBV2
TGTGCCAGCACCAGACAGGGATTGAACACCGGGGAGCTGTTTTTT
CASTRQGLNTGELFF
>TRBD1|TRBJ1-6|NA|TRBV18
TGTGCCAGCTCACCAGACAGGGCTAATTCACCCCTCCACTTT
CASSPDRANSPLHF
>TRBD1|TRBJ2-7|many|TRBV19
TGTGCCAGTAGTTCCCGGACAGGAGGTTCCTACGAGCAGTACTTC
CASSSRTGGSYEQYF
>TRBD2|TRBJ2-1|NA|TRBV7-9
TGTGCCAGCAGCTTACCGTTTCGGACTAGCGGGAGGCGGAATGAGCAGTTCTTC
CASSLPFRTSGRRNEQFF
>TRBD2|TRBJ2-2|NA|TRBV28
TGTGCCAGCAATAGCGGGGGGAACACCGGGGAGCTGTTTTTT
CASNSGGNTGELFF
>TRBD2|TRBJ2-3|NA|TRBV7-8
TGTGCCAGCAGCTTAGCCTGGACTAGCGGGAGAAGTTGGAGCACAGATACGCAGTATTTT
CASSLAWTSGRSWSTDTQYF
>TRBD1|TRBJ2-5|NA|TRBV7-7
TGTGCTAGCAGCTTACAGGGGGCAGGGGAGACCCAGTACTTC
CASSLQGAGETQYF
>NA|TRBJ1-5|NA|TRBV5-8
TGTGCCAGCCGCACCTCGGGGGGGGAAGGGAGCAATCAGCCCCAGCATTTT
CASRTSGGEGSNQPQHF
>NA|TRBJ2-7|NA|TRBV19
TGTGCCAGTAGGAGGGAACCCTACTCCTACGAGCAGTACTTC
CASRREPYSYEQYF
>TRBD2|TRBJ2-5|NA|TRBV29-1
TGCAGCGCCCAAATAGCGGGGGGGAAGACCCAGTACTTC
CSAQIAGGKTQYF
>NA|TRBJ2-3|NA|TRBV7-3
TGTGCCAGCAGCCCTACTGGGGGGAGCACAGATACGCAGTATTTT
CASSPTGGSTDTQYF
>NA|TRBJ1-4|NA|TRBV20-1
TGCAGTGCTAGTTCGCAGGGTAATGAAAAACTGTTTTTT
CSASSQGNEKLFF
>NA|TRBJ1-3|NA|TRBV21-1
TGTGCCAGCAGCAAATCGAAAATGTCGTTTCCGGCTGGAAACACCATATATTTT
CASSKSKMSFPAGNTIYF
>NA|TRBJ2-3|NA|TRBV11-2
TGTGCCAGCAGACGAGGTGGGGGGGCGCGGACAGATACGCAGTATTTT
CASRRGGGARTDTQYF
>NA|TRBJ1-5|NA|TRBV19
TGTGCCAGTAGTATTAGGGGAGGTCTGGGTCAGCCCCAGCATTTT
CASSIRGGLGQPQHF
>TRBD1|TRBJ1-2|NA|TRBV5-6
TGTGCCAGCAGCCCCGAAGCGACAGGGGGCGTACTCTATGGCTACACCTTC
CASSPEATGGVLYGYTF
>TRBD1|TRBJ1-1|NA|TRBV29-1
TGCAGCGAGGGGACAGGGTCGAACACTGAAGCTTTCTTT
CSEGTGSNTEAFF
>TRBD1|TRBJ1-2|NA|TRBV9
TGTGCCAGCAGCTCACAACCCGCCGGGACAGGGGTAGGCTACACCTTC
CASSSQPAGTGVGYTF
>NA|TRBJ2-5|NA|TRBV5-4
TGTGCCAGCAGCTTGGCGGGGAAGACCCAGTACTTC
CASSLAGKTQYF
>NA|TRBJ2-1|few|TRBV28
TGTGCCAGCTGTTCTGTCAATGAGCAGTTCTTC
CASCSVNEQFF
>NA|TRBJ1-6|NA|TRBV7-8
TGTGCCAGCAGCCAAACTAGGACGAATTCACCCCTCCACTTT
CASSQTRTNSPLHF
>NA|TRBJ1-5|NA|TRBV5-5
TGTGCCAGCAGCTTAACGACAGTGGGCAATCAGCCCCAGCATTTT
CASSLTTVGNQPQHF
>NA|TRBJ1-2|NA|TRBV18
TGTGCCAGCTCACCATACCGGGACAAGGGCTTATGGAGGTATGGCTACACCTTC
CASSPYRDKGLWRYGYTF